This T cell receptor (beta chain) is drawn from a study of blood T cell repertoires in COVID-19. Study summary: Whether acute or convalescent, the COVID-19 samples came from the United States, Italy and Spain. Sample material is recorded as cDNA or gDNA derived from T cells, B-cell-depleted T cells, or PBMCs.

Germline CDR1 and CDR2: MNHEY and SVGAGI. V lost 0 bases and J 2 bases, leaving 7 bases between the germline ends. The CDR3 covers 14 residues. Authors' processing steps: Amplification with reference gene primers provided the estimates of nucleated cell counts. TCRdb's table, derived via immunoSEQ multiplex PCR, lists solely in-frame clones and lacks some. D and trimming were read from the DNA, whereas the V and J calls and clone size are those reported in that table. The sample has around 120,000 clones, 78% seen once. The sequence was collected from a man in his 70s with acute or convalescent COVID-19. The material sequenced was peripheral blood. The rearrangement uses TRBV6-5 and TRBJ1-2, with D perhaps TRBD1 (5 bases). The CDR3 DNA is TGTGCCAGCAGTTACTCGGGGGGAAACTATGGCTACACCTTC. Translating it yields CASSYSGGNYGYTF.